Described below is a single TCR beta chain sequence and its context. The target antigen is unknown. These data originate in a study of T cell responses to AZD1222 COVID-19 vaccine. Sequenced by immunoSEQ multiplex PCR; TCRdb stores in-frame clones only, minus some. The sample holds about 130,000 clones, 90% to 95% seen once. This CDR3 spans 15 amino acids. Per germline, CDR1 SQVTM and CDR2 ANQGSEA. J lost 4 bases, V lost 7 bases, and 10 bases had no gene match. General study findings and limits: Regions 160-218 and 743-854 held dominance among vaccine-associated CD4 TCRs, which spanned spike.

Material: peripheral blood, obtained on day 0 of AZD1222 vaccination. This sequence originates from an adult in good health. The chain couples TRBV29-1 to TRBJ2-7; 13 nucleotides match TRBD2. The CDR3 region has the DNA TGCAGCGCCTTAAGGACTAGCGGGGGAGAATACGAGCAGTACTTC. Amino acids: CSALRTSGGEYEQYF.